This T cell receptor (beta chain) was identified in a study of control samples from healthy donors and cancer patients. The germline V gene has CDR1 SGHTS and CDR2 YDEGEE. Deletions cut 2 bases from V and 0 bases from J, with 9 bases between. This CDR3 has 15 residues. Measured with immunoSEQ multiplex PCR; TCRdb has only the in-frame clones, and not every one. Among about 190,000 clones, around 93% were seen once, and the ten largest hold 1.8%. This receptor was identified in a man younger than 40 in good health. V is TRBV5-8 and J is TRBJ1-3; possibly TRBD1 for D (5 bases). The sequencing sample was made of blood. The CDR3 DNA reads TGTGCCAGCAGCTTCACGGGGGTCTCTGGAAACACCATATATTTT. It encodes CASSFTGVSGNTIYF.